Given below is one TCR beta chain in context. This specimen comes from a study of T cell responses to AZD1222 COVID-19 vaccine. As for the study in general: Pooling covered second doses at about 4 or about 12 weeks.

Assay used: immunoSEQ multiplex PCR; TCRdb lists only in-frame clones, some missing. The table includes 150,000 or so clones, more than 85% detected once. Germline V gene data show CDR1 as SGHNT and CDR2 as YENEEA. V lost 4 bases to trimming and J lost 0 bases; unmatched junction nucleotides: 3. This CDR3 region has 16 residues. The sequence was obtained from an adult in good health. The material was peripheral blood, obtained on day 0 of AZD1222 vaccination. The chain joins TRBV11-3 to TRBJ2-6, with 7 bases fitting TRBD2. The CDR3 region is CASSSGLISGANVLTF. The CDR3 region has the DNA TGTGCCAGCAGCTCGGGACTAATCTCTGGGGCCAACGTCCTGACTTTC.